These T cell receptor beta chains were read from a single sample in a study of cytomegalovirus exposure and HLA in healthy donors. Produced via immunoSEQ multiplex PCR; TCRdb's table is partial and in-frame only. The repertoire includes over 150,000 clones, roughly 80% of them detected once, and 2% to 3% sits in the top ten. The sample comprised PBMCs. These receptors were taken from a male donor in good health and CMV-seronegative. CDR3s include the opening cysteine and the closing phenylalanine or tryptophan. The order of the fields is D gene, clone size, V gene, J gene, CDR3 DNA, CDR3 protein. A D gene is named only where the DNA matches it firmly. Some rows mark clone size as missing; the rest say once, few, many or name a class of expanded clone.

d_gene: -; abundance: once; v_gene: TRBV5-1; j_gene: TRBJ1-5; CDR3nt: TGCGCCAGCAGCTTGGCCGCGGGGGGGCCCCAGCATTTT; CDR3aa: CASSLAAGGPQHF
d_gene: -; abundance: -; v_gene: TRBV18; j_gene: TRBJ2-5; CDR3nt: TGTGCCAGCTCACCACCTTCGGAGACCCAGTACTTC; CDR3aa: CASSPPSETQYF
d_gene: TRBD1; abundance: once; v_gene: TRBV5-6; j_gene: TRBJ2-5; CDR3nt: TGTGCCAGCAGCTTGCCCGACAGGGAAGAGACCCAGTACTTC; CDR3aa: CASSLPDREETQYF
d_gene: TRBD2; abundance: -; v_gene: TRBV7-6; j_gene: TRBJ2-5; CDR3nt: TGTGCCAGCAGCCGGGACTACACACAAGAGACCCAGTACTTC; CDR3aa: CASSRDYTQETQYF
d_gene: TRBD1; abundance: -; v_gene: TRBV5-1; j_gene: TRBJ1-2; CDR3nt: TGCGCCAGCAGCCTACTGTCCCTGGGGGGGGGACAGGGATTCAATGGCTACACCTTC; CDR3aa: CASSLLSLGGGQGFNGYTF
d_gene: -; abundance: once; v_gene: TRBV19; j_gene: TRBJ2-5; CDR3nt: TGTGCCAGTAGTATAAGGAGACCACGAGAGACCCAGTACTTC; CDR3aa: CASSIRRPRETQYF
d_gene: TRBD1; abundance: -; v_gene: TRBV5-1; j_gene: TRBJ2-3; CDR3nt: TGCGCCAGCAGCGGAGACAGGGGGCGTACAGATACGCAGTATTTT; CDR3aa: CASSGDRGRTDTQYF
d_gene: TRBD2; abundance: -; v_gene: TRBV6-1; j_gene: TRBJ2-1; CDR3nt: TGTGCCAGCAGGGCGGGGGGGGGCATAGATGAGCAGTTCTTC; CDR3aa: CASRAGGGIDEQFF
d_gene: -; abundance: -; v_gene: TRBV7-8; j_gene: TRBJ2-7; CDR3nt: TGTGCCAGCAGCCGAGCAGACTTAAACTACGAGCAGTACTTC; CDR3aa: CASSRADLNYEQYF
d_gene: TRBD1; abundance: -; v_gene: TRBV28; j_gene: TRBJ2-4; CDR3nt: TGTGCCAGCAGTCTGGACAGGGAAGAGGAGGGCATTCAGTACTTC; CDR3aa: CASSLDREEEGIQYF
d_gene: -; abundance: once; v_gene: TRBV4-1; j_gene: TRBJ1-5; CDR3nt: TGCGCCAGCAGCCAAGAAAAACAGGGCAGGGACCAGCCCCAGCATTTT; CDR3aa: CASSQEKQGRDQPQHF
d_gene: TRBD1; abundance: -; v_gene: TRBV5-1; j_gene: TRBJ2-7; CDR3nt: TGCGCCAGCAGCCCCTTTTCGACAGGGTACCTCTACGAGCAGTACTTC; CDR3aa: CASSPFSTGYLYEQYF
d_gene: -; abundance: -; v_gene: TRBV7-8; j_gene: TRBJ1-5; CDR3nt: TGTGCCAGCAGCCCCCGGGACAACAATCAGCCCCAGCATTTT; CDR3aa: CASSPRDNNQPQHF
d_gene: -; abundance: -; v_gene: TRBV5-1; j_gene: TRBJ2-7; CDR3nt: TGCGCCAGCAGCTTGATGGGCAGTGGCTACGAGCAGTACTTC; CDR3aa: CASSLMGSGYEQYF
d_gene: -; abundance: -; v_gene: TRBV18; j_gene: TRBJ2-7; CDR3nt: TGTGCCAGCTCACCCGACAGGACCAGCGAGCAGTACTTC; CDR3aa: CASSPDRTSEQYF
d_gene: TRBD1; abundance: -; v_gene: TRBV18; j_gene: TRBJ2-2; CDR3nt: TGTGCCAGCTCAAAGGAGCGACAGGGAAACACCGGGGAGCTGTTTTTT; CDR3aa: CASSKERQGNTGELFF
d_gene: -; abundance: few; v_gene: TRBV6-1; j_gene: TRBJ1-2; CDR3nt: TGTGCCAGCAGGGACACCCCTGGTTATGGCTACACCTTC; CDR3aa: CASRDTPGYGYTF
d_gene: TRBD2; abundance: -; v_gene: TRBV9; j_gene: TRBJ2-1; CDR3nt: TGTGCCAGCAGCATCTCCACCTCGAGTAGCGGGGGGGCGGTGTTCTTC; CDR3aa: CASSISTSSSGGAVFF
d_gene: TRBD1; abundance: -; v_gene: TRBV7-2; j_gene: TRBJ1-5; CDR3nt: TGTGCCAGCAGCGATGCCGGGACAGGGGTTAATCAGCCCCAGCATTTT; CDR3aa: CASSDAGTGVNQPQHF
d_gene: -; abundance: -; v_gene: TRBV7-6; j_gene: TRBJ2-3; CDR3nt: TGTGCCAGCAGCTTAGACACGCTTAGCACAGATACGCAGTATTTT; CDR3aa: CASSLDTLSTDTQYF
d_gene: TRBD1; abundance: -; v_gene: TRBV10-2; j_gene: TRBJ1-5; CDR3nt: TGCGCCAGCAGAGCAGGGGGCGATGGCAATCAGCCCCAGCATTTT; CDR3aa: CASRAGGDGNQPQHF
d_gene: -; abundance: -; v_gene: TRBV30; j_gene: TRBJ1-2; CDR3nt: TGTGCCTGGAGTCGAGGTCGGCAGGGCCACTATGGCTACACCTTC; CDR3aa: CAWSRGRQGHYGYTF
d_gene: -; abundance: once; v_gene: TRBV7-3; j_gene: TRBJ1-1; CDR3nt: TGTGCCAGCAGCTTAGGGCCAGGACTATCTATGAACACTGAAGCTTTCTTT; CDR3aa: CASSLGPGLSMNTEAFF
d_gene: -; abundance: once; v_gene: TRBV28; j_gene: TRBJ1-2; CDR3nt: TGTGCCAGCAGTCCACGTAGGGGGACATCGCCTACTAACTATGGCTACACCTTC; CDR3aa: CASSPRRGTSPTNYGYTF
d_gene: -; abundance: -; v_gene: TRBV15; j_gene: TRBJ2-3; CDR3nt: TGTGCCACCAGCAGAGAACTGCCCCCAGATACGCAGTATTTT; CDR3aa: CATSRELPPDTQYF
d_gene: TRBD2; abundance: few; v_gene: TRBV28; j_gene: TRBJ2-3; CDR3nt: TGTGCCAGCAGTACTAGGACTAGCGGAGGCACAGATACGCAGTATTTT; CDR3aa: CASSTRTSGGTDTQYF
d_gene: -; abundance: -; v_gene: TRBV11-2; j_gene: TRBJ2-2; CDR3nt: TGTGCCAGCAGCCAGAGAGGTGGCCGGACGAACACCGGGGAGCTGTTTTTT; CDR3aa: CASSQRGGRTNTGELFF
d_gene: TRBD2; abundance: once; v_gene: TRBV5-4; j_gene: TRBJ2-5; CDR3nt: TGTGCCAGCAGCCCGGGGGGGTTCGAAGAGACCCAGTACTTC; CDR3aa: CASSPGGFEETQYF
d_gene: TRBD1; abundance: -; v_gene: TRBV28; j_gene: TRBJ2-7; CDR3nt: TGTGCCAGCAGTCTACGACAGGGGGCCTACGAGCAGTACTTC; CDR3aa: CASSLRQGAYEQYF
d_gene: TRBD1; abundance: -; v_gene: TRBV27; j_gene: TRBJ1-1; CDR3nt: TGTGCCAGCAGGGATCCGGGACAGGGAAGGGCTGAAGCTTTCTTT; CDR3aa: CASRDPGQGRAEAFF
d_gene: TRBD1; abundance: -; v_gene: TRBV2; j_gene: TRBJ1-6; CDR3nt: TGTGCCAGCAGCGAAAGGACAGGGGATAATTCACCCCTCCACTTT; CDR3aa: CASSERTGDNSPLHF
d_gene: -; abundance: -; v_gene: TRBV25-1; j_gene: TRBJ1-2; CDR3nt: TGTGCCAGCAGTGATACAGGGTATGGCTACACCTTC; CDR3aa: CASSDTGYGYTF
d_gene: TRBD1; abundance: -; v_gene: TRBV5-1; j_gene: TRBJ2-6; CDR3nt: TGCGCCAGCAGCTTGGGAGGACAGGGAATCGGGGCCAACGTCCTGACTTTC; CDR3aa: CASSLGGQGIGANVLTF
d_gene: -; abundance: -; v_gene: TRBV6-4; j_gene: TRBJ2-1; CDR3nt: TGTGCCAGCAGTGAGTTAGTAGCAGCCTACAATGAGCAGTTCTTC; CDR3aa: CASSELVAAYNEQFF
d_gene: TRBD1; abundance: -; v_gene: TRBV11-2; j_gene: TRBJ2-6; CDR3nt: TGTGCCAGTTCCGGACAGGGCTCTGGGGCCAACGTCCTGACTTTC; CDR3aa: CASSGQGSGANVLTF
d_gene: TRBD1; abundance: few; v_gene: TRBV12-5; j_gene: TRBJ2-3; CDR3nt: TGTGCTAGTGGTTCCCAAGGGACAGGGGGTGATACGCAGTATTTT; CDR3aa: CASGSQGTGGDTQYF
d_gene: -; abundance: -; v_gene: TRBV6-5; j_gene: TRBJ2-7; CDR3nt: TGTGCCAGCAGTTACTCCGGCAGGGGTAACGACGAGCAGTACTTC; CDR3aa: CASSYSGRGNDEQYF
d_gene: -; abundance: -; v_gene: TRBV25-1; j_gene: TRBJ2-7; CDR3nt: TGTGCCAGCAGCAACCCAGGGTACCACGAGCAGTACTTC; CDR3aa: CASSNPGYHEQYF
d_gene: TRBD1; abundance: few; v_gene: TRBV4-2; j_gene: TRBJ1-1; CDR3nt: TGTGCCAGCAGCCCCAGGGACAGGGGGATGAACACTGAAGCTTTCTTT; CDR3aa: CASSPRDRGMNTEAFF
d_gene: TRBD2; abundance: -; v_gene: TRBV4-1; j_gene: TRBJ2-7; CDR3nt: TGCGCCAGCAGCCTCTCTGGGACTAGCGGGAGCGAGCAGTACTTC; CDR3aa: CASSLSGTSGSEQYF
d_gene: -; abundance: -; v_gene: TRBV28; j_gene: TRBJ2-7; CDR3nt: TGTGCCAGCAGTTGGGCCGGGGACTACGAGCAGTACTTC; CDR3aa: CASSWAGDYEQYF
d_gene: -; abundance: -; v_gene: TRBV7-3; j_gene: TRBJ2-5; CDR3nt: TGTGCCAGCAGCTCAGACAGGTTCTCAGAGACCCAGTACTTC; CDR3aa: CASSSDRFSETQYF
d_gene: -; abundance: -; v_gene: TRBV30; j_gene: TRBJ1-2; CDR3nt: TGTGCCTGGGCGTGGGGGGGGCTGGGCTATGGCTACACCTTC; CDR3aa: CAWAWGGLGYGYTF
d_gene: TRBD2; abundance: once; v_gene: TRBV5-6; j_gene: TRBJ2-1; CDR3nt: TGTGCCAGCAGCGGAATAGCGGGGGGGTTCAATGAGCAGTTCTTC; CDR3aa: CASSGIAGGFNEQFF
d_gene: -; abundance: -; v_gene: TRBV9; j_gene: TRBJ1-1; CDR3nt: TGTGCCAGCAGCGTAGAGGTAGGGGCGAACACTGAAGCTTTCTTT; CDR3aa: CASSVEVGANTEAFF
d_gene: TRBD2; abundance: -; v_gene: TRBV7-8; j_gene: TRBJ2-7; CDR3nt: TGTGCCAGCAGCTTAGCACCGGGGGGGACTAGCGGCAGCTCCTACGAGCAGTACTTC; CDR3aa: CASSLAPGGTSGSSYEQYF